This is a list of T cell receptor beta chains from one sample in a study of shared clonotypes between healthy human individuals. Profiled with immunoSEQ multiplex PCR; TCRdb holds only in-frame clones, not every one. Here the sample spans 2,500,000 or so clones, 85% to 95% being singletons. Source material: naive CD4+ T cells from PBMCs. The receptors shown here come from a young man in good health. Some clones in this sample may be carry-over from other donors' samples. Each CDR3 is given without its conserved first and last residue. D genes are given only for firm matches. Expanded clones get a size class; other rows say once, few or many, or leave the size out.

cdr3_aa j_call clone_size d_call v_call
ASSVPSEVGGSSYNEQF TRBJ2-1 NA NA TRBV5-1
ASSLVRGGYEQY TRBJ2-7 NA TRBD2 TRBV7-2
ASSSGGYSNQPQH TRBJ1-5 NA TRBD1 TRBV28
ASSRGQDTEAF TRBJ1-1 NA NA TRBV9
ASRRPSSYEQY TRBJ2-7 NA NA TRBV5-6
ASRARLAGGDEQY TRBJ2-7 once TRBD2 TRBV6-1
ASHRGKSNQPQH TRBJ1-5 NA NA TRBV28
ASRDRETGELF TRBJ2-2 NA TRBD1 TRBV2
ASSQGLNSYEQY TRBJ2-7 NA NA TRBV14
ASRIDRGTYEQY TRBJ2-7 once TRBD1 TRBV28
AITPGQFTYEQY TRBJ2-7 NA NA TRBV10-3
ASSLVLGQGAEAF TRBJ1-1 NA TRBD1 TRBV7-8
ASSVGTRGDEQF TRBJ2-1 NA TRBD2 TRBV9
ATRTGAGNTGELF TRBJ2-2 NA NA TRBV19
ASSPGQVTGELF TRBJ2-2 NA TRBD1 TRBV18
ASSQVGGGEFTEAF TRBJ1-1 NA TRBD1 TRBV4-3
ASSIGNIGLVNTIY TRBJ1-3 NA NA TRBV21-1
ASKRDYGYT TRBJ1-2 NA NA TRBV5-1
ASSPRLAGTGSSADTQY TRBJ2-3 NA TRBD2 TRBV18
ASSWLGGGNYEQY TRBJ2-7 NA NA TRBV5-1
SVANRLGDNEQF TRBJ2-1 NA NA TRBV29-1
ASRRWGMETQY TRBJ2-5 once NA TRBV5-1
ASSQGLATYNEQF TRBJ2-1 NA TRBD2 TRBV5-1
ASSRVGPYEQY TRBJ2-7 NA NA TRBV28
ASSSTDSRNEKLF TRBJ1-4 NA NA TRBV9
ASSPTGQVYEQY TRBJ2-7 once NA TRBV5-1
ASSLIVGNTIY TRBJ1-3 NA NA TRBV7-3
ASSGPGQTMNTEAF TRBJ1-1 NA TRBD1 TRBV9
ASSRTVRTEAF TRBJ1-1 NA NA TRBV19
ASSREGDEQY TRBJ2-7 NA NA TRBV11-2
ASSSLGRTSGRLYEQF TRBJ2-1 NA TRBD2 TRBV11-2
ASRENSYQETQY TRBJ2-5 NA NA TRBV27
ASSSGGGNEQF TRBJ2-1 NA NA TRBV5-4
ASSPGQGLEQY TRBJ2-7 NA TRBD1 TRBV14
AISDLAATEAF TRBJ1-1 few NA TRBV10-3
ASSYGEAHEQY TRBJ2-7 NA NA TRBV6-6
ASSQPWGREQF TRBJ2-1 NA NA TRBV4-1
ASGSRNTEAF TRBJ1-1 few NA TRBV7-9
ASSYATGTEQY TRBJ2-7 NA TRBD1 TRBV6-6
ASSLVPGSSGNTIY TRBJ1-3 few NA TRBV11-2
ASSLTGTGGVGDTEAF TRBJ1-1 NA TRBD1 TRBV9
ASSQTGRVRGKYNEQF TRBJ2-1 once NA TRBV4-2
ASSFGGRIGKATEAF TRBJ1-1 NA NA TRBV11-3
ASKYSGRAIDEQY TRBJ2-7 once TRBD2 TRBV27
ASSLVGGDTEAF TRBJ1-1 NA NA TRBV7-8
ASSTTSGRFNEQF TRBJ2-1 NA TRBD2 TRBV5-1
ASSFGTGEEKLF TRBJ1-4 NA TRBD1 TRBV5-1
ATSRGYEKLF TRBJ1-4 NA NA TRBV15
ASSKHREGAYEQY TRBJ2-7 NA TRBD2 TRBV7-9
ASSYRIGQHTDTQY TRBJ2-3 NA NA TRBV6-5
AWSVPQAPHEQY NA NA NA TRBV30